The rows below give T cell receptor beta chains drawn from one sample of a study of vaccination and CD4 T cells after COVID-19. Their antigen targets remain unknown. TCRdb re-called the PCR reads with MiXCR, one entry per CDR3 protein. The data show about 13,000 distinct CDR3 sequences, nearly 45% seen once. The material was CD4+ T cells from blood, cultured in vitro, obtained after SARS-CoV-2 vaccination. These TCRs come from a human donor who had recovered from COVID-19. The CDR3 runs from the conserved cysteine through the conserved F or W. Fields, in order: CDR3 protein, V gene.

CDR3aa: CASGDLTLGEQYF; v_gene: TRBV2
CDR3aa: CASSTQGQGRLFQPQHF; v_gene: TRBV19
CDR3aa: CASSGTGGADTQYF; v_gene: TRBV6-4
CDR3aa: CASSPDSGRVGELFF; v_gene: TRBV7-2
CDR3aa: CARRGRYGYTF; v_gene: TRBV2
CDR3aa: CSVSRLAGVGTDTQYF; v_gene: TRBV20-1
CDR3aa: CASSQSSRSQETQYF; v_gene: TRBV4-3
CDR3aa: CASNSGVETQYF; v_gene: TRBV2
CDR3aa: CASSRGGASGQETQYF; v_gene: TRBV7-9
CDR3aa: CASSEKRNTGELFF; v_gene: TRBV2
CDR3aa: CASSYSGPYEQYF; v_gene: TRBV6-5
CDR3aa: CASSEAHPGGPGELFF; v_gene: TRBV6-1
CDR3aa: CASSLGRTKTGELFF; v_gene: TRBV7-9
CDR3aa: CASSPHGQSYEQYF; v_gene: TRBV27
CDR3aa: CSASDVSGGGEQFF; v_gene: TRBV20-1
CDR3aa: CASSQKGTGIGQPQHF; v_gene: TRBV18
CDR3aa: CASSLTGRSRELFF; v_gene: TRBV7-2
CDR3aa: CASRPGTAANEKLFF; v_gene: TRBV6-1
CDR3aa: CASSLGQTFTQYF; v_gene: TRBV7-2
CDR3aa: CASSPWLTGAKNIQYF; v_gene: TRBV7-2
CDR3aa: CASTPVSEEYEQYF; v_gene: TRBV2
CDR3aa: CASSFSGTGGGETQYF; v_gene: TRBV7-6